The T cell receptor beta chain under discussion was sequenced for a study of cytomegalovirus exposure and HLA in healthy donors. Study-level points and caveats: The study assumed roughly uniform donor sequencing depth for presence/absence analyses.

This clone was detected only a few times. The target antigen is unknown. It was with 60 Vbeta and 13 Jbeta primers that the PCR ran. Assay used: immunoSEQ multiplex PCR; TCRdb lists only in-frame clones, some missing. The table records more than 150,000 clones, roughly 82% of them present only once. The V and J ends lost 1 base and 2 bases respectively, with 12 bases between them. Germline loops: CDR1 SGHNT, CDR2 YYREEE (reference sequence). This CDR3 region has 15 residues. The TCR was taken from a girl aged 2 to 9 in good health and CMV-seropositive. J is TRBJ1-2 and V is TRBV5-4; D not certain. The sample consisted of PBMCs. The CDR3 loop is CASSLWASRNYGYTF. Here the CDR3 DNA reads TGTGCCAGCAGCTTGTGGGCCTCTCGCAACTATGGCTACACCTTC.